What follows are 9 T cell receptor beta chains derived from one specimen sequenced in a study of T cell responses to AZD1222 COVID-19 vaccine. Sequencing used immunoSEQ multiplex PCR; TCRdb keeps in-frame clones, though not all of them. The sample has over 130,000 clones, more than 85% seen once. The sample consisted of peripheral blood, taken 28 days after the second AZD1222 dose. Every receptor here comes from an adult who received the AZD1222 COVID-19 vaccine.

This clone was counted once. CDR3 region: CASSHRSGNTIYF. The CDR3 bases are TGTGCCAGCAGCCATCGCTCTGGAAACACCATATATTTT. The chain employs TRBV3-1 (or the pseudogene TRBV3-2) and TRBJ1-3; D remains ambiguous. The CDR3 extends over 13 amino acids. Looked up from germline, CDR1 is LGHDT and CDR2 is YNNKEL (reference sequence). V lost 3 bases and J lost 0, with 3 bases in between.

This sequence joins TRBV10-2 and TRBJ1-1, with a weak D call TRBD1 (6 bases). The V end was cut by 4 bases, the J end by 5 bases, with 17 bases between. CDR1 is WSHSY and CDR2 is SAAADI in the germline V gene. The CDR3 spans 15 residues. CDR3 DNA: TGCGCCAGCAGTGGACGCCTAACAGGGAGTACTGAAGCTTTCTTT. Translated, it gives CASSGRLTGSTEAFF.

This sequence joins TRBV23-1 and TRBJ2-1; TRBD1 matches 8 bases. TRBV23-1 has ORF status, its function being uncertain. V lost 0 bases to trimming and J lost 5 bases; unmatched junction nucleotides: 9. The CDR3 sequence is 17 residues long. In nucleotides, the CDR3 is TGCGCCAGCAGTCAATCGGAGGACAGGGAACGGGACAATGAGCAGTTCTTC. It yields the protein CASSQSEDRERDNEQFF.

The chain joins TRBV27 to TRBJ2-3, with 7 bases aligning to TRBD1. CDR3 length equals 16 residues. Looked up from germline, CDR1 is MNHEY and CDR2 is SMNVEV (reference sequence). V lost 11 bases and J lost 2; bases outside the gene matches: 16. The CDR3, as DNA: TGTGCCGCGCTACCCCTGACAGGGAGTATCACAGATACGCAGTATTTT. Amino acids: CAALPLTGSITDTQYF.

The chain is built from TRBV19 and TRBJ2-2, with 8 bases that match TRBD1. The CDR3 extends over 16 amino acids. Per germline, CDR1 LNHDA and CDR2 SQIVND (reference sequence). J gave up 7 bases and V 7 bases, and 14 bases lay outside the gene matches. The CDR3 DNA reads TGTGCCAGTATCCAACAGGGGGGCAGCGTGAGCGGGGAGCTGTTTTTT. Amino acid sequence: CASIQQGGSVSGELFF.

This clone appeared a single time. The chain carries TRBV11-2 and TRBJ2-5; D is perhaps TRBD1 or TRBD2 (5 bases each). Germline-derived CDR1 and CDR2 are SGHAT and FQNNGV. The CDR3 contains 13 residues. V was pared by 3 bases and J by 5 bases, with 10 bases between. The CDR3: CASSLGVEETQYF. The CDR3 DNA follows: TGTGCCAGCAGCTTGGGGGTAGAGGAGACCCAGTACTTC.

The rearrangement joins TRBV5-1 to TRBJ1-2; 7 positions match TRBD1. CDR1 SGHRS and CDR2 YFSETQ come from the germline V gene. The CDR3 is made up of 15 amino acids. V dropped 4 bases and J dropped 5; count of bases not matched to a gene: 11. CDR3 DNA: TGCGCCAGCAGCCCGACAACAGGGGACGTGTATGGCTACACCTTC. Protein: CASSPTTGDVYGYTF.

The chain has TRBV19 and TRBJ1-4; D may be TRBD1 (6 bases). Germline V lookup: CDR1 LNHDA, CDR2 SQIVND (reference sequence). V was trimmed by 11 bases and J by 0 bases, leaving 13 bases between them. The CDR3 runs 14 residues. The CDR3 loop is CASKGGPTNEKLFF. CDR3 sequence (DNA): TGTGCCTCCAAGGGGGGACCAACTAATGAAAAACTGTTTTTT.

The chain joins TRBV7-2 to TRBJ2-7, with 8 positions matching TRBD2. This CDR3 is built from 14 residues. Germline CDR1 is SGHTA and CDR2 is FQGNSA. The junction had 5 bases not matched to a gene; V was cut back by 5 bases and J by 2 bases. In nucleotides, the CDR3 is TGTGCCAGCAGCCCGGGACTAGAAGCCTACGAGCAGTACTTC. It translates to CASSPGLEAYEQYF.